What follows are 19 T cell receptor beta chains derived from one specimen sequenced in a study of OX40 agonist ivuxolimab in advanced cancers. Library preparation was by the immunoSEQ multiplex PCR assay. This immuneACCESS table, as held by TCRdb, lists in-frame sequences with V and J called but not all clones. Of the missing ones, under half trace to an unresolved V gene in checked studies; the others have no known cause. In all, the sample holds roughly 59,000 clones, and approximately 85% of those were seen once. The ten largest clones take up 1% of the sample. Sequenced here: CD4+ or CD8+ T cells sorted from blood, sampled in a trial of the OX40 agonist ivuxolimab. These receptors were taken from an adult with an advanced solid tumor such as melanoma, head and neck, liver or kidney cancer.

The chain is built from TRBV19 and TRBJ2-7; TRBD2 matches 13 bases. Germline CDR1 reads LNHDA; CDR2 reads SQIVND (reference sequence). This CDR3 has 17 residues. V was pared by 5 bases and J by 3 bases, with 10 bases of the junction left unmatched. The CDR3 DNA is TGTGCCAGTAGTCCCCGACTAGCGGGGGGCCTAAACTACGAGCAGTACTTC. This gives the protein CASSPRLAGGLNYEQYF.

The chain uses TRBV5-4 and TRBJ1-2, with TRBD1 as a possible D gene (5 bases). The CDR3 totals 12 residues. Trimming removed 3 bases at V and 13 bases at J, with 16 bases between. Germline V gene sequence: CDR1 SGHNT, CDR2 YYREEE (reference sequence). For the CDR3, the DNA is TGTGCCAGCAGCTCTGGGCCCCAAAGGGGCACCTTC. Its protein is CASSSGPQRGTF.

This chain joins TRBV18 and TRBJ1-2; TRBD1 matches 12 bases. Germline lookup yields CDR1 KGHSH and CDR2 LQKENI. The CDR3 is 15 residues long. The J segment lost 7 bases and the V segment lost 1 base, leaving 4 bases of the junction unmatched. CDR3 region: CASSPQGQGAFGYTF. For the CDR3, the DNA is TGTGCCAGCTCACCACAGGGACAGGGGGCGTTTGGCTACACCTTC.

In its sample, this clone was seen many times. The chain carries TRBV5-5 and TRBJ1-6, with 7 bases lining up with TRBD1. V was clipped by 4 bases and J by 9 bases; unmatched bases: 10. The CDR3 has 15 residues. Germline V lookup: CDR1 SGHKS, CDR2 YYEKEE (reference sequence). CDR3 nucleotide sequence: TGTGCCAGCAGCCAACAGGGGCCCGTTGGTTCACCCCTCCACTTT. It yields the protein CASSQQGPVGSPLHF.

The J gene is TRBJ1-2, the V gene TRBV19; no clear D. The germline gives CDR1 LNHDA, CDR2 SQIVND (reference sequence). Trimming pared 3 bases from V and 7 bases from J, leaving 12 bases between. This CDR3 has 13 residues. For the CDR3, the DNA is TGTGCCAGTAGTATGGTACGACCCGGTGGCTACACCTTC. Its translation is CASSMVRPGGYTF.

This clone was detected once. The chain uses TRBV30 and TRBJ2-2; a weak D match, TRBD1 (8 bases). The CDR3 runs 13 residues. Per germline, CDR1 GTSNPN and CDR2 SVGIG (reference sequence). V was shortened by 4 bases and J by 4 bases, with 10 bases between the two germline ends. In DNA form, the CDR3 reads TGTGCCTGGAACAGGGGGGGCACCGGGGAGCTGTTTTTT. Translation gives CAWNRGGTGELFF.

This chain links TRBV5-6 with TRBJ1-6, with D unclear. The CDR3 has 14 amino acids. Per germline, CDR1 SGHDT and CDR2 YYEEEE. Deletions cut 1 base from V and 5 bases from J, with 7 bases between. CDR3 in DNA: TGTGCCAGCAGCTTGCGCGGACATAATTCACCCCTCCACTTT. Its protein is CASSLRGHNSPLHF.

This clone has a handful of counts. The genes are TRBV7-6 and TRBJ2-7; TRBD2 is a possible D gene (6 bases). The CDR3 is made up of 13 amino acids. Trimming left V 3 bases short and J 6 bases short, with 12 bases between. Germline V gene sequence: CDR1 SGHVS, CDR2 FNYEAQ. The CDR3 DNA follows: TGTGCCAGCAGCTTGATGTCCGGGGGCGAGCAGTACTTC. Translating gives CASSLMSGGEQYF.

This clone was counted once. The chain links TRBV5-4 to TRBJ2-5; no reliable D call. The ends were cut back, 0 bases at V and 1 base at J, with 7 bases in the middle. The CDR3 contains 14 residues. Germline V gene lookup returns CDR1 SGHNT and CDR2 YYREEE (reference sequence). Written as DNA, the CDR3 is TGTGCCAGCAGCTTGGGCACCTTCCAAGAGACCCAGTACTTC. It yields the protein CASSLGTFQETQYF.

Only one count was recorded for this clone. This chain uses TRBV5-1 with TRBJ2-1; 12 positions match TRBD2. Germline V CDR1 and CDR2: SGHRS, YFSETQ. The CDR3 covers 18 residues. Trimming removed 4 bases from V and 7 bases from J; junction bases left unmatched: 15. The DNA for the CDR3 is TGCGCCAGCAGCCCATCTAGCGGGGGGGCCGGTTTATTAAATGAGCAGTTCTTC. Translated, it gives CASSPSSGGAGLLNEQFF.

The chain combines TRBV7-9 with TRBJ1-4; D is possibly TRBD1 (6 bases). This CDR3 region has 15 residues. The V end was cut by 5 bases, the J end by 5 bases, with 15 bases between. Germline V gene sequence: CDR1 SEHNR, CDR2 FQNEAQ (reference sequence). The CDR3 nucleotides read TGTGCCAGCAGCCCTACAGGGAATGGGAATGAAAAACTGTTTTTT. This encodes CASSPTGNGNEKLFF.

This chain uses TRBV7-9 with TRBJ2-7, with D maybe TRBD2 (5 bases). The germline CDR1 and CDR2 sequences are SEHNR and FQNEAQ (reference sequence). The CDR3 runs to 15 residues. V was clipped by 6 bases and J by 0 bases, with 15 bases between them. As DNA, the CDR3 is TGTGCCAGCAGAAAAGGCGGGTCGAGCTCCTACGAGCAGTACTTC. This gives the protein CASRKGGSSSYEQYF.

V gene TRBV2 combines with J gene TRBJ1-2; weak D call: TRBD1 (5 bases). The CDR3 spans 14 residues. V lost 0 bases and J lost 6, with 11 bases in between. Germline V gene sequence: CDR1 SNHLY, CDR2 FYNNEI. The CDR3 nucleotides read TGTGCCAGCAGTGAAGCGGTAGGGGCGGATGGCTACACCTTC. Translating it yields CASSEAVGADGYTF.

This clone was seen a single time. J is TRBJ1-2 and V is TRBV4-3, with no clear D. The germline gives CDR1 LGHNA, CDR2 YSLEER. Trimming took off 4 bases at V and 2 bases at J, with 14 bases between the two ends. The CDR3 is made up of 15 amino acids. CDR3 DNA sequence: TGCGCCAGCAGCCCAACCGGAGTCATGAACTATGGCTACACCTTC. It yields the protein CASSPTGVMNYGYTF.

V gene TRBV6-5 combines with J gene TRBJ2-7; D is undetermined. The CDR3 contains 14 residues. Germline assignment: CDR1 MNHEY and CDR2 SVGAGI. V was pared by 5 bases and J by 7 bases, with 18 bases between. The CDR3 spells CASSPSTGLGEQYF. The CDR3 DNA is TGTGCCAGCAGTCCGTCGACCGGTTTGGGGGAGCAGTACTTC.

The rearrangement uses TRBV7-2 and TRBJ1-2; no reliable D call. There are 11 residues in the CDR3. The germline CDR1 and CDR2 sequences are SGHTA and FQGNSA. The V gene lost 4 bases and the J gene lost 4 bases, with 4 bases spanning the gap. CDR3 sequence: CASSSLYGYTF. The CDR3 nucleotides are TGTGCCAGCAGCTCCCTCTATGGCTACACCTTC. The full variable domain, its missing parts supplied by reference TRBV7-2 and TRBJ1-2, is GAGVSQSPSNKVTEKGKDVELRCDPISGHTALYWYRQSLGQGLEFLIYFQGNSAPDKSGLPSDRFSAERTGGSVSTLTIQRTQQEDSAVYLCASSSLYGYTFGSGTRLTVV.

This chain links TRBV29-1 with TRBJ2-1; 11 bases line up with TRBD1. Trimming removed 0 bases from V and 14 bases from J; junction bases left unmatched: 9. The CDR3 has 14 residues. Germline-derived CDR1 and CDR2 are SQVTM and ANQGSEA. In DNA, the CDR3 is TGCAGCGTTGAAGATCGGGACAGGGGGATGGTGGAGTTCTTC. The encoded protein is CSVEDRDRGMVEFF.

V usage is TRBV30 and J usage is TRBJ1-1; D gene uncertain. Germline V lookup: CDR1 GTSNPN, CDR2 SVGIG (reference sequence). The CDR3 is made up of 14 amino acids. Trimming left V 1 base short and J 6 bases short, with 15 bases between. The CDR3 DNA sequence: TGTGCCTGGAGTGGAAGAGACCCAAGGCCTGAAGCTTTCTTT. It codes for CAWSGRDPRPEAFF.

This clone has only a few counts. CDR3 amino acids: CASSLRTSPLGEAFF. CDR3 DNA sequence: TGTGCCAGCAGCTTAAGGACCTCACCCCTCGGTGAAGCTTTCTTT. V usage is TRBV7-2 and J usage is TRBJ1-1; D is ambiguous. Trimming removed 2 bases from V and 7 bases from J, with 17 bases in between. This CDR3 has 15 amino acids. CDR1 SGHTA and CDR2 FQGNSA come from the germline V gene.